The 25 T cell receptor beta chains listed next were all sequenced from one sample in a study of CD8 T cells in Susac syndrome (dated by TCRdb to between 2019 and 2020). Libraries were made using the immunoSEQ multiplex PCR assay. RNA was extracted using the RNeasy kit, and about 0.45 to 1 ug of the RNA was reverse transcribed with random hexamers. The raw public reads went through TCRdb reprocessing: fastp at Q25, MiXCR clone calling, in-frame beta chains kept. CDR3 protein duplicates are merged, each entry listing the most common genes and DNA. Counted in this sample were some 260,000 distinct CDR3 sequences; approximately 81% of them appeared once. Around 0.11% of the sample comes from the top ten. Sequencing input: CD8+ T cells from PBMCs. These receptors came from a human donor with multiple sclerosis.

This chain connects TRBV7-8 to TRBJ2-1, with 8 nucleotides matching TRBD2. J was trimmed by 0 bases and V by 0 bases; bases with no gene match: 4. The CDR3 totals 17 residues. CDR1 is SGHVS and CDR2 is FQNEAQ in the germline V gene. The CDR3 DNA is TGTGCCAGCAGCTTAGCGCTCGCGGGAGGCTCCTACAATGAGCAGTTCTTC. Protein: CASSLALAGGSYNEQFF. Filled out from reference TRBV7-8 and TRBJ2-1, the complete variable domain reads GAGVSQSPRYKVAKRGQDVALRCDPISGHVSLFWYQQALGQGPEFLTYFQNEAQLDKSGLPSDRFFAERPEGSVSTLKIQRTQQEDSAVYLCASSLALAGGSYNEQFFGPGTRLTVL.

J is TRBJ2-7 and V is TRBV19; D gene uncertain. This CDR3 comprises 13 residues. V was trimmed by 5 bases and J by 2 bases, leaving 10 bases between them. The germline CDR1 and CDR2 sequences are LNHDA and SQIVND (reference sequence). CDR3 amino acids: CASSSDVAYEQYF. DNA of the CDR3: TGTGCCAGTAGTTCGGACGTCGCCTACGAGCAGTACTTC.

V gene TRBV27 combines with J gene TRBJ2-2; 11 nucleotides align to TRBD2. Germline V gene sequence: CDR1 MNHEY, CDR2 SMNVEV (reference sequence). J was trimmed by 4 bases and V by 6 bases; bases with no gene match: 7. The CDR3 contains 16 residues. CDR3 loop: CASSQLAGEGTGELFF. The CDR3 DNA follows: TGTGCCAGCAGCCAACTAGCGGGAGAGGGCACCGGGGAGCTGTTTTTT.

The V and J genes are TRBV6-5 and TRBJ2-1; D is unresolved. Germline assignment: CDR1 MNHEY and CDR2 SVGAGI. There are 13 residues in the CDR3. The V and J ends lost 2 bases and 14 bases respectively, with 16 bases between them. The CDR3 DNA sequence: TGTGCCAGCAGTTACGCCCGGGCCCTAGAGAAGTTCTTC. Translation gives CASSYARALEKFF.

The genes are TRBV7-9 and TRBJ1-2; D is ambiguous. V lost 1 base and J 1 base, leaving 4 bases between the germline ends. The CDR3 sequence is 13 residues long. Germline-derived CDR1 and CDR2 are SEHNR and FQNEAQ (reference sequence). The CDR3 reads CASSLDDNYGYTF. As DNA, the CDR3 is TGTGCCAGCAGCTTAGACGATAACTATGGCTACACCTTC.

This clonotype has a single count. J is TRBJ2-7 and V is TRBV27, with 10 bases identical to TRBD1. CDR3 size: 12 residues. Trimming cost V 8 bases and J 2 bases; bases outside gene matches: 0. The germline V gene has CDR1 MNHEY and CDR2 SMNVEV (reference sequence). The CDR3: CASGTGAYEQYF. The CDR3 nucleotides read TGTGCCAGCGGGACAGGGGCCTACGAGCAGTACTTC.

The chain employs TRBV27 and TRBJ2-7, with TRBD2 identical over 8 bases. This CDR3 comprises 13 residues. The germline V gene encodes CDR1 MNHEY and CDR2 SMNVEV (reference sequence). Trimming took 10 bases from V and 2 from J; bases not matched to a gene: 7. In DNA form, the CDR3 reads TGTGCCACCAGGGGCGGGAGGACCTACGAGCAGTACTTC. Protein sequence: CATRGGRTYEQYF.

As DNA, the CDR3 is TGCAGCGCCCCCGAGGGGAATGAGCAGTTCTTC. As protein: CSAPEGNEQFF. The rearrangement joins TRBV29-1 to TRBJ2-1, with D perhaps assigned TRBD1 or TRBD2 (5 bases each). Germline values: CDR1 SQVTM, CDR2 ANQGSEA. Deletions cut 7 bases from V and 7 bases from J, with 11 bases between. The CDR3 has 11 residues.

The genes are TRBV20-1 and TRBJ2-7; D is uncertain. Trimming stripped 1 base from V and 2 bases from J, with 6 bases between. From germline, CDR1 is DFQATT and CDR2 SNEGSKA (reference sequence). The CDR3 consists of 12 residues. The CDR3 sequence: CSARGGTYEQYF. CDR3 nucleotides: TGCAGTGCTAGAGGGGGAACCTACGAGCAGTACTTC.

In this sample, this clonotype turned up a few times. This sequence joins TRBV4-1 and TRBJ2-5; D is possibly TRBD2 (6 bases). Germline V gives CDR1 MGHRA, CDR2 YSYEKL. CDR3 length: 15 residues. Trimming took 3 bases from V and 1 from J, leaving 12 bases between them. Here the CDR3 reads CASSQALASQETQYF. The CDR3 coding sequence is TGCGCCAGCAGCCAGGCACTAGCATCCCAAGAGACCCAGTACTTC.

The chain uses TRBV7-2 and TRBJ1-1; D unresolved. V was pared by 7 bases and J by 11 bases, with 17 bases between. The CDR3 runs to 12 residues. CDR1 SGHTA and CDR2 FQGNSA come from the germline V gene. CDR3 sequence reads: CASTRQATGAFF. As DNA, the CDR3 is TGTGCCAGCACCCGCCAGGCGACGGGGGCTTTCTTT.

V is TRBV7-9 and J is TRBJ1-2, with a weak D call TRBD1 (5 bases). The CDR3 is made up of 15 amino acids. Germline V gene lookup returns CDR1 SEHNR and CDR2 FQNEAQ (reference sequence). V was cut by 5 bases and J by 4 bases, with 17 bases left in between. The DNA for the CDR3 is TGTGCCAGCAGCCCCGACAGCTCTATCTTCTATGGCTACACCTTC. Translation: CASSPDSSIFYGYTF.

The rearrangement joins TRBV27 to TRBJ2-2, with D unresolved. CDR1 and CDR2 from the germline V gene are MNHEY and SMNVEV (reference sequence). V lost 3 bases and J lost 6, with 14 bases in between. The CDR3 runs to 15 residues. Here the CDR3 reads CASSFLGSLAGELFF. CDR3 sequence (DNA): TGTGCCAGCAGTTTTCTGGGGTCTCTGGCCGGGGAGCTGTTTTTT.

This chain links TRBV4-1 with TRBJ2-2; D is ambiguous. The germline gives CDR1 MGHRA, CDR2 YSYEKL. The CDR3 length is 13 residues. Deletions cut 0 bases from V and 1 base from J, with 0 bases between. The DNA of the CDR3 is TGCGCCAGCAGCCAAGAGAACACCGGGGAGCTGTTTTTT. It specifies CASSQENTGELFF.

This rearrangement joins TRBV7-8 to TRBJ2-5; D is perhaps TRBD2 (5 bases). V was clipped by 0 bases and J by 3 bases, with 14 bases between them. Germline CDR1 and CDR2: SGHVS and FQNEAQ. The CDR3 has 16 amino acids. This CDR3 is CASSLARSAEEETQYF. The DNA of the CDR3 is TGTGCCAGCAGCTTAGCCCGCTCAGCGGAAGAAGAGACCCAGTACTTC.

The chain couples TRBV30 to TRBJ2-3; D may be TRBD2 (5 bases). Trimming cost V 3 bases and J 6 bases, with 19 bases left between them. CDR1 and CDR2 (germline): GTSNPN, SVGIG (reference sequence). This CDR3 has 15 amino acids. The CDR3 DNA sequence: TGTGCCTGGAGCCGCGTAGGGATCGGCGGGGATACGCAGTATTTT. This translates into CAWSRVGIGGDTQYF.

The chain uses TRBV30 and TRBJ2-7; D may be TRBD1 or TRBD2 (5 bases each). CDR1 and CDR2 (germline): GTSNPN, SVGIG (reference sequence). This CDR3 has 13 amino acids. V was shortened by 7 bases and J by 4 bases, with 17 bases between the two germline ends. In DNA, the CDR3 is TGTGCCTCTAGGGACGGATCCTCATACGAGCAGTACTTC. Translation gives CASRDGSSYEQYF.

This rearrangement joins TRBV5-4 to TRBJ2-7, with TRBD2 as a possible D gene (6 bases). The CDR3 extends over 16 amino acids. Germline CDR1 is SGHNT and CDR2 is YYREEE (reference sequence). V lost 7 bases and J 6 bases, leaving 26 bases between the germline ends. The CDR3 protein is CASAPTLGGRWVEQYF. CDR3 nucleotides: TGTGCCAGCGCACCCACACTCGGAGGGCGATGGGTCGAGCAGTACTTC.

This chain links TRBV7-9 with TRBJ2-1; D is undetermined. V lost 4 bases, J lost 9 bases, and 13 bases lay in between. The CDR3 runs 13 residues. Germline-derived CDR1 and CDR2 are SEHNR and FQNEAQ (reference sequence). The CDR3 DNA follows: TGTGCCAGCAGCTCACACCTAGGTTTTGAGCAGTTCTTC. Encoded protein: CASSSHLGFEQFF.

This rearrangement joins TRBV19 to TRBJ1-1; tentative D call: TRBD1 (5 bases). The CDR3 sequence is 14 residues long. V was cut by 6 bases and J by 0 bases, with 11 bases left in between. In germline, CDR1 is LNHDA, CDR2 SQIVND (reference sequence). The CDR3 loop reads CASRTRQMNTEAFF. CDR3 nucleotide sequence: TGTGCCAGTAGAACGAGACAGATGAACACTGAAGCTTTCTTT.

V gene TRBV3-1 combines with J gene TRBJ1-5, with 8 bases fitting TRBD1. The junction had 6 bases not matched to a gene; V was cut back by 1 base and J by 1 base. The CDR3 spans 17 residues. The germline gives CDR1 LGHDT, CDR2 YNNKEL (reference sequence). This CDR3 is CASSQGTGGRSNQPQHF. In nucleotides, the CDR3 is TGTGCCAGCAGCCAAGGAACAGGGGGTAGAAGCAATCAGCCCCAGCATTTT.

CDR3 region: CASSLVTGQPQHF. CDR3 sequence (DNA): TGTGCCAGCAGTTTAGTCACAGGTCAGCCCCAGCATTTT. The V and J genes are TRBV27 and TRBJ1-5, with D possibly matching TRBD1 (5 bases). This CDR3 has 13 amino acids. CDR1 MNHEY and CDR2 SMNVEV come from the germline V gene (reference sequence). Deletions cut 2 bases from V and 6 bases from J, with 8 bases between.

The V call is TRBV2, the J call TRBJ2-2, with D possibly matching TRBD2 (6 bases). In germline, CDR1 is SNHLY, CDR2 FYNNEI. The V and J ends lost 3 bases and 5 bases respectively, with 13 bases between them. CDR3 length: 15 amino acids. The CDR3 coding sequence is TGTGCCAGCAGTGAGGTCGGGAGAGGGACCGGGGAGCTGTTTTTT. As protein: CASSEVGRGTGELFF.

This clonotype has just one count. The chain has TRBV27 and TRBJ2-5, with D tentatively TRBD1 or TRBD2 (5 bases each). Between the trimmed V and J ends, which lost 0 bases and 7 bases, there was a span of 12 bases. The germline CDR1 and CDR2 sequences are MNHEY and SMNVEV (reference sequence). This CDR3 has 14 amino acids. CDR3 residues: CASSLSRAGGTQYF. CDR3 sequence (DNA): TGTGCCAGCAGTTTATCGAGGGCTGGGGGGACCCAGTACTTC.

Here the CDR3 DNA reads TGTGCCAGCAGTTACTCGCGGTTAACCACGGGAGGCTCCTCCTACGAGCAGTACTTC. Translated: CASSYSRLTTGGSSYEQYF. This rearrangement joins TRBV6-5 to TRBJ2-7, with TRBD2 matching over 7 bases. CDR3 length equals 19 residues. Germline-derived CDR1 and CDR2 are MNHEY and SVGAGI. V shed 0 bases and J 0 bases; nucleotides not matched to a gene: 14.